A single sample is the source of the 26 T cell receptor beta chains below, sequenced in a study of blood T cell repertoires in COVID-19. Clones were read by immunoSEQ multiplex PCR, and TCRdb kept only the in-frame ones, dropping some. The sample records about 110,000 clones, more than 70% being singletons. Sequenced material: peripheral blood. These receptors originate from a man aged 40-49 years with active or convalescent COVID-19.

This clone was counted once. V usage is TRBV10-3 and J usage is TRBJ1-2; D gene unclear. V lost 1 base, J lost 1 base, and 10 bases lay in between. The CDR3 is 15 residues long. Germline CDR1 is ENHRY and CDR2 is SYGVKD. The CDR3 DNA is TGTGCCATCAGTGAGTTGGCAGAAAGTAACTATGGCTACACCTTC. It codes for CAISELAESNYGYTF.

The genes are TRBV5-1 and TRBJ2-1; 7 bases match TRBD1. Germline lookup yields CDR1 SGHRS and CDR2 YFSETQ. V trimming: 0 bases; J trimming: 1 base; junction bases outside the gene matches: 4. This CDR3 spans 16 amino acids. The CDR3: CASSLDEGASYNEQFF. DNA of the CDR3: TGCGCCAGCAGCTTGGACGAGGGGGCGTCCTACAATGAGCAGTTCTTC.

This clone was recorded once. The rearrangement uses TRBV5-1 and TRBJ1-3, with 8 bases matching TRBD1. Germline V gives CDR1 SGHRS, CDR2 YFSETQ. The CDR3 runs 15 residues. Losses at the gene ends were 3 bases for V and 3 bases for J; bases not matched to a gene: 5. The CDR3 nucleotides are TGCGCCAGCAGCTCGACAGGGGCAAATGGAAACACCATATATTTT. It codes for CASSSTGANGNTIYF.

This sequence joins TRBV7-9 and TRBJ1-5, with TRBD1 matching over 9 bases. The CDR3 is 16 amino acids. J lost 9 bases, V lost 1 base, and 10 bases had no gene match. Germline CDR1 and CDR2: SEHNR and FQNEAQ (reference sequence). As DNA, the CDR3 is TGTGCCAGCAGCTTAGAAACAGGGGGCAGAGGGCGGCCCCAGCATTTT. This sequence encodes CASSLETGGRGRPQHF.

The rearrangement links TRBV7-2 to TRBJ2-1, with 7 bases fitting TRBD1. Germline CDR1 reads SGHTA; CDR2 reads FQGNSA. Germline trimming cut 5 bases from V and 2 bases from J; bases unmatched to any gene: 3. CDR3 size: 14 residues. The CDR3 reads CASSRDRAYNEQFF. For the CDR3, the DNA is TGTGCCAGCAGCCGGGACAGAGCCTACAATGAGCAGTTCTTC.

This chain uses TRBV5-4 with TRBJ2-6, with TRBD1 identical over 8 bases. The V and J ends lost 6 bases and 2 bases, in that order; junction bases with no gene match: 4. The CDR3 runs to 15 residues. The germline gives CDR1 SGHNT, CDR2 YYREEE (reference sequence). The CDR3 sequence is CASNAGGAGANVLTF. In DNA, the CDR3 is TGTGCCAGCAACGCAGGGGGCGCTGGGGCCAACGTCCTGACTTTC.

The chain has TRBV11-3 and TRBJ2-7; the match to TRBD1 covers 8 bases. The CDR3 covers 14 residues. Germline lookup yields CDR1 SGHNT and CDR2 YENEEA. Trimming at V came to 5 bases and at J to 2 bases, leaving 5 bases not matched to a gene. The CDR3 DNA reads as TGTGCCAGCAGCCCGGGACAGGACCCCTACGAGCAGTACTTC. Protein sequence: CASSPGQDPYEQYF.

This chain links TRBV19 with TRBJ1-1, with 10 nucleotides matching TRBD1. The junction had 7 bases not matched to a gene; V was cut back by 4 bases and J by 2 bases. CDR1 LNHDA and CDR2 SQIVND come from the germline V gene (reference sequence). The CDR3 totals 16 residues. The DNA of the CDR3 is TGTGCCAGTAGTAGTCGCGGGACAGGGGTCAACACTGAAGCTTTCTTT. It encodes CASSSRGTGVNTEAFF.

This chain links TRBV19 with TRBJ2-7, with D tentatively TRBD1 (6 bases). V was clipped by 4 bases and J by 8 bases, with 15 bases between them. This CDR3 has 13 amino acids. From germline, CDR1 is LNHDA and CDR2 SQIVND (reference sequence). In DNA, the CDR3 is TGTGCCAGTAGTACTACAGGGTTAGGCAAGCAGTACTTC. The encoded protein is CASSTTGLGKQYF.

The genes are TRBV28 and TRBJ1-2; a weak D match, TRBD1 (6 bases). There are 14 residues in the CDR3. The V and J ends lost 2 bases and 4 bases respectively, with 11 bases between them. The germline V gene encodes CDR1 MDHEN and CDR2 SYDVKM. CDR3: CASSLGQFTYGYTF. CDR3 bases: TGTGCCAGCAGTTTAGGACAGTTCACCTATGGCTACACCTTC.

V and J are TRBV7-2 and TRBJ2-1; 7 bases map to TRBD1. This CDR3 has 12 amino acids. Germline lookup yields CDR1 SGHTA and CDR2 FQGNSA. J gave up 11 bases and V 6 bases, and 7 bases lay outside the gene matches. CDR3 DNA: TGTGCCAGCAGTTCCTGGACAGGCAAGCAGTTCTTC. Translating gives CASSSWTGKQFF. Based on the CDR3 plus reference TRBV7-2 and TRBJ2-1, the full variable domain is GAGVSQSPSNKVTEKGKDVELRCDPISGHTALYWYRQSLGQGLEFLIYFQGNSAPDKSGLPSDRFSAERTGGSVSTLTIQRTQQEDSAVYLCASSSWTGKQFFGPGTRLTVL.

This chain joins TRBV27 and TRBJ1-2; 7 nucleotides agree with TRBD1. Looked up from germline, CDR1 is MNHEY and CDR2 is SMNVEV (reference sequence). This CDR3 is 17 amino acids long. The J segment lost 4 bases and the V segment lost 5 bases, leaving 16 bases of the junction unmatched. DNA of the CDR3: TGTGCCAGCAGTCCAGATACAGGGGAAGCAAATAGCTATGGCTACACCTTC. Its translation is CASSPDTGEANSYGYTF.

This clone turned up a few times. The chain joins TRBV21-1 to TRBJ1-1; the D call TRBD1 from the table was never checked on the DNA. TRBV21-1 is reported as a pseudogene. This CDR3 has 16 residues. The CDR3 DNA reads TGTGCCAGCAGCAAAGTGAACAGGGGCCGTCTCACTGAAGCTTTCTTT. Translating it yields CASSKVNRGRLTEAFF.

The J gene is TRBJ2-7, the V gene TRBV5-1, with 10 nucleotides matching TRBD2. Germline V lookup: CDR1 SGHRS, CDR2 YFSETQ. V lost 7 bases to trimming and J lost 0 bases; unmatched junction nucleotides: 7. There are 15 residues in the CDR3. The CDR3: CASSGASGSSYEQYF. CDR3 nucleotide sequence: TGCGCCAGCTCCGGGGCTAGCGGGAGCTCCTACGAGCAGTACTTC.

This chain's CDR3 is CASSVEDKNTEAFF. The CDR3 DNA follows: TGTGCCAGCAGCGTAGAGGACAAGAACACTGAAGCTTTCTTT. The chain uses TRBV9 and TRBJ1-1, with D possibly matching TRBD1 (5 bases). The CDR3 sequence is 14 residues long. With 0 bases removed from V and 1 base from J, the gap between germline ends came to 7 bases. The germline V gene encodes CDR1 SGDLS and CDR2 YYNGEE.

The rearrangement uses TRBV28 and TRBJ2-1; D might be TRBD2 (5 bases). V was pared by 9 bases and J by 2 bases, with 20 bases between. There are 16 residues in the CDR3. Germline CDR1 reads MDHEN; CDR2 reads SYDVKM. The CDR3 bases are TGTGCCAGTATTTCCGCGGGTCTCAGCGCCTACAATGAGCAGTTCTTC. Protein product: CASISAGLSAYNEQFF.

This rearrangement joins TRBV4-3 to TRBJ1-6; 11 bases match TRBD1. With V trimmed by 6 bases and J by 10 bases, 5 bases remained unmatched. Per germline, CDR1 LGHNA and CDR2 YSLEER. The CDR3 has 14 amino acids. CDR3: CASRGQGAGSPLHF. DNA for the CDR3: TGCGCCAGCAGAGGACAGGGGGCTGGATCACCCCTCCACTTT.

The chain couples TRBV19 to TRBJ1-5; TRBD1 might be the D (6 bases). CDR1 is LNHDA, CDR2 SQIVND, per germline (reference sequence). The CDR3 covers 14 residues. The ends were cut back, 3 bases at V and 9 bases at J, with 15 bases in the middle. The chain's CDR3 is CASSIVIPTGPQHF. The CDR3 DNA follows: TGTGCCAGTAGTATTGTAATCCCGACAGGGCCCCAGCATTTT.

This chain connects TRBV23-1 to TRBJ1-6; possibly TRBD1 for D (5 bases). TRBV23-1 is an ORF, with its function uncertain. V lost 7 bases and J 9 bases, leaving 16 bases between the germline ends. The length of the CDR3 is 14 residues. The CDR3: CASTRQFRGSPLHF. CDR3 sequence (DNA): TGCGCCAGCACTCGACAGTTTCGTGGTTCACCCCTCCACTTT.

The chain recombines TRBV29-1 with TRBJ1-2, with TRBD1 matching over 9 bases. Germline CDR1 is SQVTM and CDR2 is ANQGSEA. The CDR3 is 13 amino acids. V lost 4 bases to trimming and J lost 8 bases; unmatched junction nucleotides: 8. The CDR3 sequence is CSVGDREGRGYTF. The CDR3 nucleotides are TGCAGCGTTGGGGACAGGGAGGGTCGGGGCTACACCTTC. Full variable domain (remainder filled in from reference TRBV29-1 and TRBJ1-2): SAVISQKPSRDICQRGTSLTIQCQVDSQVTMMFWYRQQPGQSLTLIATANQGSEATYESGFVIDKFPISRPNLTFSTLTVSNMSPEDSSIYLCSVGDREGRGYTFGSGTRLTVV.

This clone was recorded once. The V call is TRBV30, the J call TRBJ2-5; unclear D gene. The CDR3 has 11 residues. V was trimmed by 4 bases and J by 4 bases, leaving 7 bases between them. The germline V gene encodes CDR1 GTSNPN and CDR2 SVGIG (reference sequence). CDR3 nucleotide sequence: TGTGCCTGGACCTCGGGAGAGACCCAGTACTTC. As protein: CAWTSGETQYF.

V is TRBV18 and J is TRBJ2-5; 9 bases match TRBD1. Germline trimming cut 3 bases from V and 12 bases from J; bases unmatched to any gene: 2. The CDR3 is 11 amino acids. The germline CDR1 and CDR2 sequences are KGHSH and LQKENI. CDR3 sequence: CASSPGQGEYF. The CDR3 DNA reads as TGTGCCAGCTCACCGGGACAGGGAGAGTACTTC.

V is TRBV18 and J is TRBJ1-4; TRBD1 matches 7 bases. The CDR3 extends over 15 amino acids. Looked up from germline, CDR1 is KGHSH and CDR2 is LQKENI. V gave up 3 bases and J gave up 7 bases; unmatched junction bases: 8. CDR3 DNA sequence: TGTGCCAGCTCACCCAAGACAGGGCATAGTGAAAAACTGTTTTTT. It encodes CASSPKTGHSEKLFF.

The rearrangement joins TRBV28 to TRBJ1-2; D unclear. This CDR3 contains 15 residues. Trimming stripped 4 bases from V and 7 bases from J, with 19 bases between. CDR1 and CDR2 from the germline V gene are MDHEN and SYDVKM. The CDR3 DNA reads TGTGCCAGCAGTTCTACATCGGGGAGAAGAGGTGGCTACACCTTC. Translated: CASSSTSGRRGGYTF.

This rearrangement joins TRBV27 to TRBJ1-5; possibly TRBD1 for D (5 bases). The V gene lost 0 bases and the J gene lost 3 bases, with 12 bases spanning the gap. This CDR3 is 16 amino acids long. Germline V CDR1 and CDR2: MNHEY, SMNVEV (reference sequence). The CDR3 loop reads CASSLSVTVNNQPQHF. In DNA, the CDR3 is TGTGCCAGCAGTTTATCGGTGACAGTCAACAATCAGCCCCAGCATTTT.

The chain combines TRBV5-1 with TRBJ2-7; 13 nucleotides align to TRBD2. Germline V lookup: CDR1 SGHRS, CDR2 YFSETQ. The CDR3 is 14 residues long. The V gene end was trimmed by 6 bases and the J gene end by 5 bases; junction bases not matched to a gene: 5. The CDR3 protein is CASTLGLAGHEQYF. The CDR3 DNA is TGCGCCAGCACATTGGGACTAGCGGGACACGAGCAGTACTTC.